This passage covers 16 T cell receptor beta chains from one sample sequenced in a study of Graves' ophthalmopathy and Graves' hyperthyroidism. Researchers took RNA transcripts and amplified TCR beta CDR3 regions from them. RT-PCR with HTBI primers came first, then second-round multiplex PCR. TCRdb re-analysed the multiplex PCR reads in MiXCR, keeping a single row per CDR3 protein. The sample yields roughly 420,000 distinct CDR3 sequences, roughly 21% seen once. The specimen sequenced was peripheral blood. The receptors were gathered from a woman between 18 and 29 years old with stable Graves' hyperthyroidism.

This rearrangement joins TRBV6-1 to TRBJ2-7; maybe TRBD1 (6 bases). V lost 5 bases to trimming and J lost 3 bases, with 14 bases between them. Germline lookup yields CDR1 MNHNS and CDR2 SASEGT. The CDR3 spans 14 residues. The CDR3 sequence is CASSPGDTIYEQYF. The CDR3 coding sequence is TGTGCCAGCAGTCCAGGGGACACTATCTACGAGCAGTACTTC.

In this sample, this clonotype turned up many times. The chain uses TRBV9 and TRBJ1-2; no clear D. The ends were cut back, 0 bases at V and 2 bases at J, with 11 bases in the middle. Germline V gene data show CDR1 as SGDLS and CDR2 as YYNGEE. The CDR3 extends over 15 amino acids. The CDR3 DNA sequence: TGTGCCAGCAGCGTAGCTCCAGGTGCCAACTATGGCTACACCTTC. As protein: CASSVAPGANYGYTF. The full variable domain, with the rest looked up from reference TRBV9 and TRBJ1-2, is DSGVTQTPKHLITATGQRVTLRCSPRSGDLSVYWYQQSLDQGLQFLIQYYNGEERAKGNILERFSAQQFPDLHSELNLSSLELGDSALYFCASSVAPGANYGYTFGSGTRLTVV.

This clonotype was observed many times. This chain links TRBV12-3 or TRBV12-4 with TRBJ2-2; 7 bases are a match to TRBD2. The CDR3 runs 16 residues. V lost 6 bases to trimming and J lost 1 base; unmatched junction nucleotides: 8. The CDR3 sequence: CASSGRGDLNTGELFF. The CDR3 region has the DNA TGTGCCAGCAGCGGCCGGGGGGACCTGAACACCGGGGAGCTGTTTTTT.

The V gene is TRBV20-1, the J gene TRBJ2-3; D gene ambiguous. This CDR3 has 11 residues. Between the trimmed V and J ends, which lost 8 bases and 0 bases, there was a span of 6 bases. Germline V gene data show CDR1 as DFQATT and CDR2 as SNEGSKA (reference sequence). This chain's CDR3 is CSLDSTDTQYF. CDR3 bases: TGCAGTTTGGACAGCACAGATACGCAGTATTTT.

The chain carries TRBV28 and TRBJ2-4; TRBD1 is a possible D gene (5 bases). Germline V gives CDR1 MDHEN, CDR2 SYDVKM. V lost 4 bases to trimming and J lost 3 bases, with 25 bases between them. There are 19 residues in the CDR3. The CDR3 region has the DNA TGTGCCAGCAGTTCCCCCGGCCGTAGGGGTGGCGTTGGCAAAAACATTCAGTACTTC. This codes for CASSSPGRRGGVGKNIQYF.

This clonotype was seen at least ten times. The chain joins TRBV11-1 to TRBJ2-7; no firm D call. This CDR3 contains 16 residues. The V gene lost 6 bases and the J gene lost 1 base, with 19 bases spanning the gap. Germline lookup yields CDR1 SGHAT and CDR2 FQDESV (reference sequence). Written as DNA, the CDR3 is TGTGCCAGCAGTCCAGCTCGCGGATTGCCATCCTACGAGCAGTACTTC. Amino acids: CASSPARGLPSYEQYF.

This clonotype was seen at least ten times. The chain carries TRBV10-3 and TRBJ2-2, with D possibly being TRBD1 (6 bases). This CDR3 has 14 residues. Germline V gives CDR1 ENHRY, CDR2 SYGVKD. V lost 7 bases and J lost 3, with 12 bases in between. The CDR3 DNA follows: TGTGCCATCACGGAGACAGGTGACACCGGGGAGCTGTTTTTT. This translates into CAITETGDTGELFF.

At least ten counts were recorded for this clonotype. For the CDR3, the DNA is TGTGCCAGCAGTAACCCACAGGGGGTAGTAGAGACCCAGTACTTC. Encoded protein: CASSNPQGVVETQYF. The chain carries TRBV6-5 and TRBJ2-5, with 8 nucleotides matching TRBD1. The CDR3 covers 15 residues. Per the germline V gene, CDR1 is MNHEY and CDR2 is SVGAGI. J lost 4 bases, V lost 5 bases, and 9 bases had no gene match.

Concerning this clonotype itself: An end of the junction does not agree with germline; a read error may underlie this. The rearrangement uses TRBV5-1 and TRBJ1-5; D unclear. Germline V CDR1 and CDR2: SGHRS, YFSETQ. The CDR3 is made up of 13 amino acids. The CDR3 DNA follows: TGCGTCAGCAGCTTGGATGAGAATCAGCCCCAGCATTTT. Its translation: CVSSLDENQPQHF.

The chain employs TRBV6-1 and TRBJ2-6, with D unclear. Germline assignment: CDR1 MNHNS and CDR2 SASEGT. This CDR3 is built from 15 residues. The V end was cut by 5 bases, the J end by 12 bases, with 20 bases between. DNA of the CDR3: TGTGCCAGCAGTCTCAGGCAGTCTGGGGTCAGCGTCCTGACTTTC. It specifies CASSLRQSGVSVLTF.

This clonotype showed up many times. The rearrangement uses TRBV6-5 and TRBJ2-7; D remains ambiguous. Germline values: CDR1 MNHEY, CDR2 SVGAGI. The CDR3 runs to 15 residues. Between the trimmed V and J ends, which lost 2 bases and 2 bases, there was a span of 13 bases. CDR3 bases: TGTGCCAGCAGTTACCTCTTAGGACCTACCTACGAGCAGTACTTC. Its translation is CASSYLLGPTYEQYF.

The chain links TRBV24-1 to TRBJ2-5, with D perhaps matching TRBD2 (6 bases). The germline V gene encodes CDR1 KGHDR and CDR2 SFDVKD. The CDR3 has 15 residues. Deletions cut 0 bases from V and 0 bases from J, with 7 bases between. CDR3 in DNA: TGTGCCACCAGTGATTTGGCGGGAAACCAAGAGACCCAGTACTTC. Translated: CATSDLAGNQETQYF.

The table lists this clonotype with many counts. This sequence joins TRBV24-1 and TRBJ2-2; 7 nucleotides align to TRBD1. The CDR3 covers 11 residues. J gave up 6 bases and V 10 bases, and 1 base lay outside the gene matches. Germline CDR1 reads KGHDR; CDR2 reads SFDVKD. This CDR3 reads CATGQSGELFF. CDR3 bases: TGTGCCACGGGACAGTCCGGGGAGCTGTTTTTT.

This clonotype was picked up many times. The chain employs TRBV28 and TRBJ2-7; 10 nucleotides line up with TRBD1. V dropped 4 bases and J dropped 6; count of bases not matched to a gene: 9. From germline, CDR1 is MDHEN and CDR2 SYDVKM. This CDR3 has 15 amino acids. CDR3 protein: CASSSLTGGIGEQYF. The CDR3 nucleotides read TGTGCCAGCAGTTCCCTGACAGGGGGCATCGGCGAGCAGTACTTC. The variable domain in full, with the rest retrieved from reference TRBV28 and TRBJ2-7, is DVKVTQSSRYLVKRTGEKVFLECVQDMDHENMFWYRQDPGLGLRLIYFSYDVKMKEKGDIPEGYSVSREKKERFSLILESASTNQTSMYLCASSSLTGGIGEQYFGPGTRLTVT.

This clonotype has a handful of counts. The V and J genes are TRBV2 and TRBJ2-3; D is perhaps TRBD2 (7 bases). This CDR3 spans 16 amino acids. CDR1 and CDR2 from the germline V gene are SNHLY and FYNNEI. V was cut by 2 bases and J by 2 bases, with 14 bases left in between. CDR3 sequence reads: CASSEYGGRYTDTQYF. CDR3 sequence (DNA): TGTGCCAGCAGTGAATACGGGGGGCGGTACACAGATACGCAGTATTTT.

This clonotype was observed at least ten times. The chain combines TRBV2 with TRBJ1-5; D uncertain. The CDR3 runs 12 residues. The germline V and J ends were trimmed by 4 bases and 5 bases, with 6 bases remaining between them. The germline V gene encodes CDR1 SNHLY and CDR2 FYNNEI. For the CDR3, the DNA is TGTGCCAGCAGTGTCACGGATCAGCCCCAGCATTTT. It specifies CASSVTDQPQHF.